This TCR beta chain came from a study of cytomegalovirus exposure and HLA in healthy donors. This CDR3 is 13 amino acids long. The germline V gene encodes CDR1 MDHEN and CDR2 SYDVKM. The V and J ends lost 8 bases and 0 bases, in that order; junction bases with no gene match: 1. The PCR had 60 Vbeta and 13 Jbeta primers. Profiling relied on immunoSEQ multiplex PCR, and the TCRdb table lists in-frame clones only, not all of them. The sample consists of more than 120,000 clones, around 86% of them appearing once. With respect to this clone: Its antigen remains unidentified.

Points from the study as a whole: Analysis was carried out at a later point, and it linked a missense DCLRE1C variant to TCR beta V- and J-gene trimming.

This chain uses TRBV28 with TRBJ1-3; 7 positions agree with TRBD1. The clonotype was recovered from a woman under 40 in good health and CMV-seronegative. The specimen was PBMCs. The chain's CDR3 is CASYRGSGNTIYF. The DNA of the CDR3 is TGTGCCAGCTACAGGGGCTCTGGAAACACCATATATTTT.